The source of this T cell receptor (beta chain) is a study of blood T cell repertoires in COVID-19. About the research overall: Recovered status applied to Cohort 3 donors who had two consecutive negative PCRs. It also applied to those with clearance or with symptom resolution. From T cells, B-cell-depleted T cells, or PBMCs came the material, which was cDNA or gDNA. COVID-19 samples from acute and convalescent phases originated in the United States, Italy and Spain.

Germline assignment: CDR1 SQVTM and CDR2 ANQGSEA. V gave up 0 bases and J gave up 5 bases, with 13 bases separating them. This CDR3 has 14 amino acids. In the source study's methods: Cell counts per sample came from amplifying reference gene primers. Produced via immunoSEQ multiplex PCR; TCRdb's table is partial and in-frame only. D and trimming were read from the DNA, whereas the V and J calls and clone size are those reported in that table. The sample lists hundreds of thousands of clones; 70% to 90% were seen once. The sequence derives from a man in his forties in a cohort exposed to, infected with or recovered from COVID-19 (not recorded which). Sequencing used PBMCs or T cells enriched from blood (not recorded which). The V gene is TRBV29-1, the J gene TRBJ1-2; TRBD1 is a possible D gene (5 bases). CDR3 region: CSVEDRGRVYGYTF. CDR3 DNA: TGCAGCGTTGAAGATCGGGGGAGGGTGTATGGCTACACCTTC.